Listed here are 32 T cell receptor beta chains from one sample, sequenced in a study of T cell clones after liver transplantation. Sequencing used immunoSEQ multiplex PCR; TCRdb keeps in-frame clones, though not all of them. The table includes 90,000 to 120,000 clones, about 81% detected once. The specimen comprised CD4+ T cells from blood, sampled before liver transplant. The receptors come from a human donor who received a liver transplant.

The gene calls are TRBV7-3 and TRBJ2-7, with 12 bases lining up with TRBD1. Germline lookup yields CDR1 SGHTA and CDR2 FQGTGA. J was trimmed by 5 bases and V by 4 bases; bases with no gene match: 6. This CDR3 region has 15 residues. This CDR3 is CASSSPGQGAHEQYF. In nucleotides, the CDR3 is TGTGCCAGCAGCTCACCGGGACAGGGGGCCCACGAGCAGTACTTC.

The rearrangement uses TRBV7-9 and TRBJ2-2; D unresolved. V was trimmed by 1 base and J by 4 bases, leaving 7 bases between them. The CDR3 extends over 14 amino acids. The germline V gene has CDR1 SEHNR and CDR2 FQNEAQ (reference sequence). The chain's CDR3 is CASSLGVSTGELFF. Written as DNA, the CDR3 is TGTGCCAGCAGCTTAGGGGTGTCCACCGGGGAGCTGTTTTTT.

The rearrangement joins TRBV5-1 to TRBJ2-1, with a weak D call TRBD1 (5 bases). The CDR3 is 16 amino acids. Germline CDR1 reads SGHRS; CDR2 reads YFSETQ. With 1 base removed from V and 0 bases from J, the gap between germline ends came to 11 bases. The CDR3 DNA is TGCGCCAGCAGCTTGACGGGCCAGGGCTCCTACAATGAGCAGTTCTTC. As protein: CASSLTGQGSYNEQFF.

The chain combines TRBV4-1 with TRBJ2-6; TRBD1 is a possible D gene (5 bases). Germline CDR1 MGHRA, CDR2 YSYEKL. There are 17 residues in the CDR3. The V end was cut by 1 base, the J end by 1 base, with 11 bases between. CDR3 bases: TGCGCCAGCAGCCAAGCCTCTCAGGGTTCTGGGGCCAACGTCCTGACTTTC. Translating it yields CASSQASQGSGANVLTF.

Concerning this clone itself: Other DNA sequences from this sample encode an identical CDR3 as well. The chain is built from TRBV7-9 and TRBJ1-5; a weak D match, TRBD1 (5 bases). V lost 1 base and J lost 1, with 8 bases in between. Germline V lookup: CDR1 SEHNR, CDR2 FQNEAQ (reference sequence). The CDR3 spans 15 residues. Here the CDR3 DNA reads TGTGCCAGCAGCTTAGGTGGGGGGAGCAATCAGCCCCAGCATTTT. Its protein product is CASSLGGGSNQPQHF.

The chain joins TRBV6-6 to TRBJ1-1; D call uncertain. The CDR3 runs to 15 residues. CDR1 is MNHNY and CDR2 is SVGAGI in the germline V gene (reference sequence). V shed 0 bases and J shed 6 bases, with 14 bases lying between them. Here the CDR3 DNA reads TGTGCCAGCAGTTACTCAGCCACCAGAAGCGCTGAAGCTTTCTTT. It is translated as CASSYSATRSAEAFF.

The CDR3 DNA reads TGTGCCAGCAGCTTCCGGCGGGGGGTGAACAATGAGCAGTTCTTC. It specifies CASSFRRGVNNEQFF. The chain uses TRBV7-2 and TRBJ2-1; 8 nucleotides line up with TRBD2. With V trimmed by 3 bases and J by 5 bases, 6 bases remained unmatched. The CDR3 totals 15 residues. The germline V gene has CDR1 SGHTA and CDR2 FQGNSA. Supplemented by reference TRBV7-2 and TRBJ2-1, the full variable domain reads GAGVSQSPSNKVTEKGKDVELRCDPISGHTALYWYRQSLGQGLEFLIYFQGNSAPDKSGLPSDRFSAERTGGSVSTLTIQRTQQEDSAVYLCASSFRRGVNNEQFFGPGTRLTVL.

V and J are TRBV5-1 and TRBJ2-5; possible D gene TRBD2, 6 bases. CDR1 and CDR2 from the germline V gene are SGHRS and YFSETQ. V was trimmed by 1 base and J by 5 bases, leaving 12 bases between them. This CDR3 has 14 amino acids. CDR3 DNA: TGCGCCAGCAGCTTGTCTCCGGGAGTGGAGACCCAGTACTTC. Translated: CASSLSPGVETQYF.

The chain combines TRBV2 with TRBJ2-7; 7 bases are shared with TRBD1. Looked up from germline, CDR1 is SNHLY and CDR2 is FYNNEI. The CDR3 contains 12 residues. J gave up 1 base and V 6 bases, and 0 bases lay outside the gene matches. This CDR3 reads CASRTGSYEQYF. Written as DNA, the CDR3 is TGTGCCAGCAGGACAGGGTCCTACGAGCAGTACTTC.

CDR3 sequence (DNA): TGTGCCAGCAGTTTGGGCCCCTGGGAGCAGTACTTC. Protein: CASSLGPWEQYF. The chain has TRBV28 and TRBJ2-7; D unclear. This CDR3 contains 12 residues. The germline V and J ends were trimmed by 3 bases and 7 bases, with 10 bases remaining between them. Per the germline V gene, CDR1 is MDHEN and CDR2 is SYDVKM.

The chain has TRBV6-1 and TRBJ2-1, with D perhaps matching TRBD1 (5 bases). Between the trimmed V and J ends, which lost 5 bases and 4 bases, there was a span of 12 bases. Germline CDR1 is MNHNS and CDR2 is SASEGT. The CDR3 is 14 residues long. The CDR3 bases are TGTGCCAGCAGTTTACAGGAAGCTTACAATGAGCAGTTCTTC. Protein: CASSLQEAYNEQFF.

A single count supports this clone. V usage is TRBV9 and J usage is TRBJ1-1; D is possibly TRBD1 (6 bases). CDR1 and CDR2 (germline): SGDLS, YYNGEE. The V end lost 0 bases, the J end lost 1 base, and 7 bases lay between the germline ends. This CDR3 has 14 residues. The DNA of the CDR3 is TGTGCCAGCAGCGTAGAAGGGGGGAACACTGAAGCTTTCTTT. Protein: CASSVEGGNTEAFF. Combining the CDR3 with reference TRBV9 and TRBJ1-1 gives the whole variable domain DSGVTQTPKHLITATGQRVTLRCSPRSGDLSVYWYQQSLDQGLQFLIQYYNGEERAKGNILERFSAQQFPDLHSELNLSSLELGDSALYFCASSVEGGNTEAFFGQGTRLTVV.

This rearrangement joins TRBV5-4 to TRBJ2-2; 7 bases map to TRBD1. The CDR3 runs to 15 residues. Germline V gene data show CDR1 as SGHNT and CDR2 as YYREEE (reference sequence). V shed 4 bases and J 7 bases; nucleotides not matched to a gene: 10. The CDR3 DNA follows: TGTGCCAGCAGCACGATCCAGGGGGTGGGCGGGGAGCTGTTTTTT. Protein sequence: CASSTIQGVGGELFF.

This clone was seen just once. The CDR3 protein is CASSLLSTTNEKLFF. DNA of the CDR3: TGTGCCAGCAGCTTACTGTCCACAACTAATGAAAAACTGTTTTTT. The genes are TRBV7-9 and TRBJ1-4; D is unresolved. V lost 2 bases and J lost 0, with 7 bases in between. CDR3 length: 15 residues. CDR1 and CDR2 (germline): SEHNR, FQNEAQ (reference sequence). The full variable domain, with the rest looked up from reference TRBV7-9 and TRBJ1-4, is DTGVSQNPRHKITKRGQNVTFRCDPISEHNRLYWYRQTLGQGPEFLTYFQNEAQLEKSRLLSDRFSAERPKGSFSTLEIQRTEQGDSAMYLCASSLLSTTNEKLFFGSGTQLSVL.

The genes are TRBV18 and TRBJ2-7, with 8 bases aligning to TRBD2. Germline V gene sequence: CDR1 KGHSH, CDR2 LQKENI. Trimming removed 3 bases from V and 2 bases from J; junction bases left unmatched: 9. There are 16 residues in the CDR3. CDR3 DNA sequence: TGTGCCAGCTCACCCATAGCGGGACCGGACACCTACGAGCAGTACTTC. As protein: CASSPIAGPDTYEQYF.

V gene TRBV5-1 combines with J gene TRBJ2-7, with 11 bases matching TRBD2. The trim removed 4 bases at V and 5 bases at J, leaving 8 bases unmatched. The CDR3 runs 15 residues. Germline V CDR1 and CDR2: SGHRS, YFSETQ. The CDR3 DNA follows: TGCGCCAGCAGCCCTAGACTAGCGGGAACCCACGAGCAGTACTTC. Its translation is CASSPRLAGTHEQYF.

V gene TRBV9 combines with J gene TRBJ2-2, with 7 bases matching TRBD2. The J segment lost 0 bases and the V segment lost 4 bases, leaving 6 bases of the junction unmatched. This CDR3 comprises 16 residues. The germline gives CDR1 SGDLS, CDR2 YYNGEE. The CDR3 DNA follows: TGTGCCAGCAGCCCCATGGGGGGGGCGAACACCGGGGAGCTGTTTTTT. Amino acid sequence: CASSPMGGANTGELFF.

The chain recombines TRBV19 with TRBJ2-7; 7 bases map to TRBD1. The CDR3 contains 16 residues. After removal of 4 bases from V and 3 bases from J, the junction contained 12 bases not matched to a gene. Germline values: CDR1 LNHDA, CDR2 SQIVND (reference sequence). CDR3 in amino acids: CASSRGSGTVYYEQYF. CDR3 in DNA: TGTGCCAGTAGTAGAGGCTCGGGGACAGTATACTACGAGCAGTACTTC.

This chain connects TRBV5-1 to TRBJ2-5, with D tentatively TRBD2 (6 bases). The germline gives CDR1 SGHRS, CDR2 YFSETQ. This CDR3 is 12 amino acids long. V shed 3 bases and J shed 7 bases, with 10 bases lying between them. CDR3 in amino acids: CASSYISGTQYF. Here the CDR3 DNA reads TGCGCCAGCAGCTACATTAGCGGGACCCAGTACTTC.

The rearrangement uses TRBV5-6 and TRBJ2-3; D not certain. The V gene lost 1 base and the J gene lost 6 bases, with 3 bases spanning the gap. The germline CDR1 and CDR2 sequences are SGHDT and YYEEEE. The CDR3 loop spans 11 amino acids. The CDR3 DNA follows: TGTGCCAGCAGCTTGAGCGATACGCAGTATTTT. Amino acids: CASSLSDTQYF.

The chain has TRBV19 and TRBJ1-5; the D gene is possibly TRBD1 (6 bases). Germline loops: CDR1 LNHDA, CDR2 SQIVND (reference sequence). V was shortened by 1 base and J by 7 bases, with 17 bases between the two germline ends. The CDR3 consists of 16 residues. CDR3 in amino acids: CASSIGRGQGRQPQHF. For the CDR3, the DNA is TGTGCCAGTAGTATAGGCAGGGGTCAGGGCCGGCAGCCCCAGCATTTT.

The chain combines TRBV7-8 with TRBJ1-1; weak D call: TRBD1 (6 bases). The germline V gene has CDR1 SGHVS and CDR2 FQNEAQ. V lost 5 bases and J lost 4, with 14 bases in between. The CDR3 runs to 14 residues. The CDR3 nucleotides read TGTGCCAGCAGCCCACAGGGTTCGAGCACTGAAGCTTTCTTT. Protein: CASSPQGSSTEAFF.

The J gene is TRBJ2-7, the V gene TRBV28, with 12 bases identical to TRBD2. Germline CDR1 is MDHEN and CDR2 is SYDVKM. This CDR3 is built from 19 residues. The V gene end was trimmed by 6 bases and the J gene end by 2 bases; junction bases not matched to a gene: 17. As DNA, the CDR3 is TGTGCCAGCAGAGACCCGGGACAGGGGCTAGCGGGAGGGCCCTACGAGCAGTACTTC. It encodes CASRDPGQGLAGGPYEQYF.

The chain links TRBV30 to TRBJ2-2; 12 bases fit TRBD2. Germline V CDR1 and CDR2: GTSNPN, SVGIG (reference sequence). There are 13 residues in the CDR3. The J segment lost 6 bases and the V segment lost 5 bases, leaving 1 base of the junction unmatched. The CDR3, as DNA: TGTGCCTGGGGGACTAGCGGGCCCGGGGAGCTGTTTTTT. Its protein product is CAWGTSGPGELFF.

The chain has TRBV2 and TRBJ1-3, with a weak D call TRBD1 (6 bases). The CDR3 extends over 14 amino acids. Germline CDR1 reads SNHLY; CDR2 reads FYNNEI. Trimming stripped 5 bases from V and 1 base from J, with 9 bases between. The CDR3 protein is CASSSQGSGNTIYF. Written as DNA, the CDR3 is TGTGCCAGCAGTTCCCAGGGGTCTGGAAACACCATATATTTT.

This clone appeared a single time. This chain's CDR3 is CASGGVYGYTF. The CDR3 nucleotides are TGTGCGAGCGGGGGGGTGTATGGCTACACCTTC. The V call is TRBV2, the J call TRBJ1-2, with D maybe TRBD1 (5 bases). Germline CDR1 and CDR2: SNHLY and FYNNEI. The CDR3 runs 11 residues.

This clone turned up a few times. CDR3 region: CASTRGLDGRGEQYF. The CDR3, as DNA: TGTGCCAGCACCCGCGGCCTAGACGGGCGCGGCGAGCAGTACTTC. This chain connects TRBV27 to TRBJ2-7; D is unclear. V was shortened by 7 bases and J by 6 bases, with 22 bases between the two germline ends. The CDR3 spans 15 residues. The germline V gene encodes CDR1 MNHEY and CDR2 SMNVEV (reference sequence).

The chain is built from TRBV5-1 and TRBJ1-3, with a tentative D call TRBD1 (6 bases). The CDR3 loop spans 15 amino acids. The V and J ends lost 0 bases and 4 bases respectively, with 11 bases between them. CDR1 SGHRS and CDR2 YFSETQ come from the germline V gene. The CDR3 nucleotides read TGCGCCAGCAGCTTGGAAGCAGGGGCAGGAAACACCATATATTTT. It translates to CASSLEAGAGNTIYF.

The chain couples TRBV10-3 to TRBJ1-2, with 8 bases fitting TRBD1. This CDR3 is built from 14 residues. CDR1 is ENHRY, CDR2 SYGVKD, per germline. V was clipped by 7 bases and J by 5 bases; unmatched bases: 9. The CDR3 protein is CAIKQGDIGYGYTF. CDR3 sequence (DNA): TGTGCCATCAAACAGGGGGATATTGGTTATGGCTACACCTTC.

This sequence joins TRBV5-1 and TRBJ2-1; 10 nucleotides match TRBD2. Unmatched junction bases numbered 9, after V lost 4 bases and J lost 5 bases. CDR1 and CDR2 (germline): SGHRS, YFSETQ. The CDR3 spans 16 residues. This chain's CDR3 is CASSQALAGVNNEQFF. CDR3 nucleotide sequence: TGCGCCAGCAGCCAAGCTCTAGCGGGGGTGAACAATGAGCAGTTCTTC.

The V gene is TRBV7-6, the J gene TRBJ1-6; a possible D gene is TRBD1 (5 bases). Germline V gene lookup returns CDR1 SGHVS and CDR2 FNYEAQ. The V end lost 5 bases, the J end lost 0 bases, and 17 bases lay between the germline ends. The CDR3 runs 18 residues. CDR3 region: CASSQNGDRISYNSPLHF. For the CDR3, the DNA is TGTGCCAGCAGCCAAAACGGGGACCGGATCTCCTATAATTCACCCCTCCACTTT.

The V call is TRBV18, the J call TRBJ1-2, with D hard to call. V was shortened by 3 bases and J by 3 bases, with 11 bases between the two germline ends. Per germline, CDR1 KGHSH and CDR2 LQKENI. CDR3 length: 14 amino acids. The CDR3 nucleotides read TGTGCCAGCTCACCTACCGCGGACCACTATGGCTACACCTTC. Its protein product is CASSPTADHYGYTF.